The TCR beta chain described here comes from a study of blood T cell repertoires in COVID-19. This CDR3 contains 14 residues. CDR1 is KGHSH and CDR2 is LQKENI in the germline V gene. Trimming cost V 3 bases and J 5 bases; bases outside gene matches: 4. Some clones are missing from TCRdb's copy, which holds only in-frame ones; the method was immunoSEQ multiplex PCR. The data hold approximately 300,000 clones, with 75% to 90% observed a single time. The TCR comes from a woman in her forties or fifties with COVID-19, enrolled during active disease. The sample consisted of peripheral blood. V and J are TRBV18 and TRBJ2-7, with 10 positions matching TRBD1. CDR3 in amino acids: CASSPGQGFNEQYF. The CDR3 nucleotides are TGTGCCAGCTCACCGGGACAGGGGTTCAACGAGCAGTACTTC.